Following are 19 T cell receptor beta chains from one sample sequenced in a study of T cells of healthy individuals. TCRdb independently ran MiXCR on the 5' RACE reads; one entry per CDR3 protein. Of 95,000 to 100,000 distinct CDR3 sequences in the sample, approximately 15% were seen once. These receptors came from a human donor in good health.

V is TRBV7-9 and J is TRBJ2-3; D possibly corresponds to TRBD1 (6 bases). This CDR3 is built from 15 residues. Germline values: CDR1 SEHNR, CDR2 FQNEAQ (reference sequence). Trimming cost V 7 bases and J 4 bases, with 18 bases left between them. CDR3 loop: CASTPQGLNSDTQYF. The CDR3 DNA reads TGTGCCAGCACCCCTCAGGGGCTTAATTCAGATACGCAGTATTTT.

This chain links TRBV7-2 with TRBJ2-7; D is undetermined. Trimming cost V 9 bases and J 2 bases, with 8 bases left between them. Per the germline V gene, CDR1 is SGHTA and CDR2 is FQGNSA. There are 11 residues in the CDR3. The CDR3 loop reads CASGETYEQYF. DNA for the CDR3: TGTGCCAGTGGGGAAACCTACGAGCAGTACTTC.

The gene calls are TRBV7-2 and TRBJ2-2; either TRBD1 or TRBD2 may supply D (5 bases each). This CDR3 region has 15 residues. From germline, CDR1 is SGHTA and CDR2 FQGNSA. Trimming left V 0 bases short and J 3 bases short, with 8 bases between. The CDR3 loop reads CASSLALGDTGELFF. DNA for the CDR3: TGTGCCAGCAGCTTAGCGCTGGGGGACACCGGGGAGCTGTTTTTT.

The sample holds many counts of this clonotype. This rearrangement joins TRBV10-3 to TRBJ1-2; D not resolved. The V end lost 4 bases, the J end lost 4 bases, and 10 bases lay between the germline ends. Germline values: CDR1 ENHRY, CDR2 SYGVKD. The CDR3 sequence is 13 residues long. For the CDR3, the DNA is TGTGCCATCAGTGTGAATGTAGGCTATGGCTACACCTTC. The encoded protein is CAISVNVGYGYTF.

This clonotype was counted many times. The CDR3 DNA reads as TGTGCCAGCAGCCATCCAAGCCGGGGGGGAAATGAGCAGTTCTTC. Protein product: CASSHPSRGGNEQFF. The chain has TRBV4-2 and TRBJ2-1, with 8 positions matching TRBD2. The V segment lost 3 bases and the J segment 7 bases; nucleotides outside the gene matches: 8. Looked up from germline, CDR1 is LGHNA and CDR2 is YNFKEQ. The CDR3 covers 15 residues.

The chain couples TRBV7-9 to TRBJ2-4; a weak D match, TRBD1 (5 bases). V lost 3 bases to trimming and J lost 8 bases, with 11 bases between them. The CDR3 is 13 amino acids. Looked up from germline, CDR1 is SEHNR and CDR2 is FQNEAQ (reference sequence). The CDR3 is CASSLSGSHIQYF. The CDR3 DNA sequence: TGTGCCAGCAGCTTGTCAGGGTCGCACATTCAGTACTTC.

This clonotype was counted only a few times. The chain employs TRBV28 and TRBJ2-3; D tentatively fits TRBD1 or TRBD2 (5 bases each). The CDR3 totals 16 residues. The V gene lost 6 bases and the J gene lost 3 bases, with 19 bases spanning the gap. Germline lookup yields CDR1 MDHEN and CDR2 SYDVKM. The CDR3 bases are TGTGCCAGCAGCTATGACAGACTTGAGGGGACAGATACGCAGTATTTT. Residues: CASSYDRLEGTDTQYF.

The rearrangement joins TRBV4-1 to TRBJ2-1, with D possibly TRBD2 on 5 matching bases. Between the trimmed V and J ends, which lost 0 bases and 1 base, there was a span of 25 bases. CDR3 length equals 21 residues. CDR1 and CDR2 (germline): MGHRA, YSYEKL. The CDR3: CASSQDHRGGYKQISYNEQFF. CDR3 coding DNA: TGCGCCAGCAGCCAAGATCATCGGGGTGGATACAAACAGATATCCTACAATGAGCAGTTCTTC.

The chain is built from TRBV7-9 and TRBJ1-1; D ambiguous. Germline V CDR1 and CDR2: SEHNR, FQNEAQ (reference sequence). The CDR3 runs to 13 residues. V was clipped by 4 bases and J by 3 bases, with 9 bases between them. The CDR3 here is CASSYPQDTEAFF. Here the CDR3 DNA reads TGTGCCAGCAGCTACCCCCAGGACACTGAAGCTTTCTTT. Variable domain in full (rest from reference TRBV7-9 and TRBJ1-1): DTGVSQNPRHKITKRGQNVTFRCDPISEHNRLYWYRQTLGQGPEFLTYFQNEAQLEKSRLLSDRFSAERPKGSFSTLEIQRTEQGDSAMYLCASSYPQDTEAFFGQGTRLTVV.

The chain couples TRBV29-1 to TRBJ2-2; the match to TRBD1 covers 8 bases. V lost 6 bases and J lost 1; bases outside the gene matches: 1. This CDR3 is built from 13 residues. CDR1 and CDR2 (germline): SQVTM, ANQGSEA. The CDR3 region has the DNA TGCAGCGTGGGGACAGGGAACACCGGGGAGCTGTTTTTT. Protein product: CSVGTGNTGELFF.

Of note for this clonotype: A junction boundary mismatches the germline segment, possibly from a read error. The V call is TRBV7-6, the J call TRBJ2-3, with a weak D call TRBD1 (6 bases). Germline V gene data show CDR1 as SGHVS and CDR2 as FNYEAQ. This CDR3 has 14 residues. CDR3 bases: TGTGTCAGCAGCCTTAGACAGGGCACAGATACGCAGTATTTT. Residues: CVSSLRQGTDTQYF.

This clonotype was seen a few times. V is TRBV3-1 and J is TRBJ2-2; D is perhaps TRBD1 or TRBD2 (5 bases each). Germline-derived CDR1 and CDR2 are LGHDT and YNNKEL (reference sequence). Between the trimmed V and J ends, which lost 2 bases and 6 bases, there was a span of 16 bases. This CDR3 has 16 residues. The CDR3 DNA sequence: TGTGCCAGCAGCCAACCCCCCCCCCGAGGGGCCGGGGAGCTGTTTTTT. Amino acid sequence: CASSQPPPRGAGELFF.

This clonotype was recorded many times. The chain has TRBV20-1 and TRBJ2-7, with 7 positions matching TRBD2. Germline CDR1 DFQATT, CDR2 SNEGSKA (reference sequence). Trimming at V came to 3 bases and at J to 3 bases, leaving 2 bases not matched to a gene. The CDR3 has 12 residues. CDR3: CSASGGFYEQYF. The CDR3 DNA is TGCAGTGCTAGCGGGGGGTTCTACGAGCAGTACTTC.

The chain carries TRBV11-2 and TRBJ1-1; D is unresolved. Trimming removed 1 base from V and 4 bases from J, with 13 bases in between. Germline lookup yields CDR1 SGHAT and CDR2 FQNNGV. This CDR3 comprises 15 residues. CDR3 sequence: CASSLVVRGGTEAFF. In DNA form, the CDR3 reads TGTGCCAGCAGCTTAGTGGTCCGGGGTGGCACTGAAGCTTTCTTT.

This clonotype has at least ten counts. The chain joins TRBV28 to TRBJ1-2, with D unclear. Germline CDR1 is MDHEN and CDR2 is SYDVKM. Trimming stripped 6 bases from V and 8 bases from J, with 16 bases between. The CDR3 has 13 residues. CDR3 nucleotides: TGTGCCAGCAGCATACGGCGAAAAGCGGGCTACACCTTC. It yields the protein CASSIRRKAGYTF.

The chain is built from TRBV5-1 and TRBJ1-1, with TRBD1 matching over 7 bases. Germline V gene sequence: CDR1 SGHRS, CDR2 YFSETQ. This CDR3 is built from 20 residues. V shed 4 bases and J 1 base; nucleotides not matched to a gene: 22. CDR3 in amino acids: CASSPYWGQNRFEGNTEAFF. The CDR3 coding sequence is TGCGCCAGCAGCCCCTATTGGGGACAGAATAGATTTGAGGGGAACACTGAAGCTTTCTTT.

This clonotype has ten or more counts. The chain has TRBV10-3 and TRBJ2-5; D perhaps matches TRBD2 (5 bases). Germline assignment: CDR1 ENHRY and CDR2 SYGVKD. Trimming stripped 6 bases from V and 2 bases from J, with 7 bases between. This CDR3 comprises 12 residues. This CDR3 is CAISSGQETQYF. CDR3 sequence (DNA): TGTGCCATCAGCTCGGGGCAAGAGACCCAGTACTTC.

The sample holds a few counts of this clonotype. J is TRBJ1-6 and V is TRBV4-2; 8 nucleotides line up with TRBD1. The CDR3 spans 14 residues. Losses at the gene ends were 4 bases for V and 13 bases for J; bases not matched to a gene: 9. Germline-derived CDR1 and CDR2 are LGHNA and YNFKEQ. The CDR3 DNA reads TGTGCCAGCAGCCGCGGACAGGGAGACTTGCCCCTCCACTTT. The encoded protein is CASSRGQGDLPLHF.

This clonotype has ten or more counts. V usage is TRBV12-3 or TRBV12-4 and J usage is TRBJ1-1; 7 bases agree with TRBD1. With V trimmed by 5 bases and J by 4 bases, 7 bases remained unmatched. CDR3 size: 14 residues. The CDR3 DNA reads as TGTGCCAGCAGTCCCGGACAGGTGGGCACTGAAGCTTTCTTT. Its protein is CASSPGQVGTEAFF.